The 5 T cell receptor beta chains below come from one sample, sequenced in a study of siplizumab effects on memory and regulatory T cells. The protocol was immunoSEQ multiplex PCR, while the TCRdb copy is restricted to in-frame clones and leaves out a portion. The sample has more than 85,000 clones, roughly 92% seen once. Sample: CD4+ T cells sorted from blood. These receptors were taken from a human donor in good health.

The chain carries TRBV6-1 and TRBJ2-7; 8 bases are a match to TRBD2. The trim removed 8 bases at V and 9 bases at J, leaving 9 bases unmatched. CDR3 length equals 12 residues. CDR1 is MNHNS, CDR2 SASEGT, per germline. CDR3 sequence reads: CASVAERGLQYF. CDR3 nucleotides: TGTGCCAGCGTTGCCGAGCGGGGGCTGCAGTACTTC.

V is TRBV7-9 and J is TRBJ2-1, with 8 bases aligning to TRBD2. CDR1 is SEHNR and CDR2 is FQNEAQ in the germline V gene (reference sequence). The junction had 13 bases not matched to a gene; V was cut back by 5 bases and J by 10 bases. CDR3 length equals 15 residues. The CDR3 sequence is CASSLQTSVAEEQFF. CDR3 in DNA: TGTGCCAGCAGCCTCCAGACTAGCGTAGCAGAGGAGCAGTTCTTC.

CDR3 DNA: TGTGCCAGCAGTTATTATAGCAATCAGCCCCAGCATTTT. Its translation: CASSYYSNQPQHF. This chain joins TRBV6-1 and TRBJ1-5; no reliable D call. Germline values: CDR1 MNHNS, CDR2 SASEGT. The CDR3 loop spans 13 amino acids. The V gene lost 5 bases and the J gene lost 0 bases, with 5 bases spanning the gap.

The chain carries TRBV10-3 and TRBJ1-6; 8 bases align to TRBD1. V was pared by 4 bases and J by 9 bases, with 17 bases of the junction left unmatched. The germline CDR1 and CDR2 sequences are ENHRY and SYGVKD. The CDR3 runs to 18 residues. This CDR3 reads CAISGGQGGILNSSPLHF. CDR3 coding DNA: TGTGCCATCAGTGGAGGACAGGGCGGGATCTTAAATTCTTCACCCCTCCACTTT.

The chain is built from TRBV28 and TRBJ1-5, with 9 nucleotides matching TRBD1. Germline V gives CDR1 MDHEN, CDR2 SYDVKM. The CDR3 is made up of 15 amino acids. Unmatched junction bases numbered 9, after V lost 6 bases and J lost 6 bases. CDR3 DNA sequence: TGTGCCAGCAGACCTCGGACAGGGGCGAGTCAGCCCCAGCATTTT. Its protein product is CASRPRTGASQPQHF.